These T cell receptor beta chains were read from a single sample in a study of T cell repertoires in cytomegalovirus infection. TCRdb recomputed calls from the reads with MiXCR, one row per CDR3 protein. Among more than 150,000 distinct CDR3 sequences listed, 23% were seen once. The sequenced sample consisted of PBMCs. The receptor set was obtained from a human donor in good health (CMV status not recorded). Some clones in this sample may be carry-over from other donors' samples. Each CDR3 is given with its conserved first and last residue. Fields, in order: J gene, D gene, clone size, V gene, CDR3 protein, CDR3 DNA. The D gene is left open where the match is weak. Clone size, where shown, is once, few, many, or a class for clones that have expanded.

J: TRBJ2-1
D: TRBD2
size: few
V: TRBV7-8
CDR3: CASSLRTSGGGSYNEQFF
DNA: TGTGCCAGCAGCCTGAGGACTAGCGGGGGGGGATCCTACAATGAGCAGTTCTTC

J: TRBJ2-7
D: TRBD1
size: many
V: TRBV7-2
CDR3: CASSLEGARSYEQYF
DNA: TGTGCCAGCAGCTTAGAGGGGGCGCGTTCCTACGAGCAGTACTTC

J: TRBJ2-2
D: NA
size: few
V: TRBV27
CDR3: CASSFNRSPRELFF
DNA: TGTGCCAGCAGTTTCAACAGGAGCCCAAGGGAGCTGTTTTTT

J: TRBJ2-7
D: TRBD2
size: few
V: TRBV19
CDR3: CASSPPGGLAGINEQYF
DNA: TGTGCCAGTAGTCCACCCGGGGGGCTAGCGGGCATCAACGAGCAGTACTTC

J: TRBJ2-4
D: TRBD1
size: NA
V: TRBV19
CDR3: CASSIGTGRTKNIQYF
DNA: TGTGCCAGTAGTATTGGGACAGGGAGGACCAAAAACATTCAGTACTTC

J: TRBJ2-7
D: TRBD1
size: NA
V: TRBV7-6
CDR3: CASSSLTGTVAYEQYF
DNA: TGTGCCAGCAGCTCATTAACCGGGACAGTCGCCTACGAGCAGTACTTC

J: TRBJ1-5
D: TRBD1
size: NA
V: TRBV6-5
CDR3: CASSYEGGDNQPQHF
DNA: TGTGCCAGCAGTTACGAAGGGGGCGACAATCAGCCCCAGCATTTT

J: TRBJ1-6
D: NA
size: many
V: TRBV7-7
CDR3: CASSHSPKSPLHF
DNA: TGTGCTAGCAGCCACTCGCCTAAATCACCCCTCCACTTT

J: TRBJ2-7
D: NA
size: few
V: TRBV6-2/TRBV6-3
CDR3: CASSYDRVYEQYF
DNA: TGTGCCAGCAGTTATGACCGTGTCTACGAGCAGTACTTC

J: TRBJ1-1
D: NA
size: many
V: TRBV12-3/TRBV12-4
CDR3: CASTPGTLEAFF
DNA: TGTGCCAGCACCCCCGGGACACTAGAAGCTTTCTTT

J: TRBJ1-5
D: NA
size: NA
V: TRBV5-8
CDR3: CASSGGLSNQPQHF
DNA: TGTGCCAGCAGCGGGGGCCTTAGCAATCAGCCCCAGCATTTT

J: TRBJ2-5
D: TRBD2
size: NA
V: TRBV28
CDR3: CASSSPAGKETQYF
DNA: TGTGCCAGCAGTTCTCCAGCGGGAAAAGAGACCCAGTACTTC

J: TRBJ2-1
D: NA
size: few
V: TRBV5-8
CDR3: CASSFGTAAYNEQFF
DNA: TGTGCCAGCAGCTTTGGGACTGCCGCCTACAATGAGCAGTTCTTC

J: TRBJ2-6
D: TRBD1
size: NA
V: TRBV4-1
CDR3: CASSPDRDSGANVLTF
DNA: TGCGCCAGCAGCCCGGACAGGGACTCTGGGGCCAACGTCCTGACTTTC

J: TRBJ2-3
D: TRBD2
size: many
V: TRBV28
CDR3: CASSPPREADTQYF
DNA: TGTGCCAGCAGTCCCCCCCGGGAGGCAGATACGCAGTATTTT

J: TRBJ2-5
D: NA
size: NA
V: TRBV5-4
CDR3: CASSLALAVETQYF
DNA: TGTGCCAGCAGCTTGGCTCTAGCTGTAGAGACCCAGTACTTC

J: TRBJ2-3
D: TRBD2
size: NA
V: TRBV20-1
CDR3: CSARDQRLADTDTQYF
DNA: TGCAGTGCTAGAGATCAAAGACTAGCGGACACAGATACGCAGTATTTT

J: TRBJ1-3
D: NA
size: many
V: TRBV28
CDR3: CASSLTGGSGNTIYF
DNA: TGTGCCAGCAGTTTGACAGGCGGCTCTGGAAACACCATATATTTT

J: TRBJ2-7
D: NA
size: many
V: TRBV7-2
CDR3: CASSFGGSSYEQYF
DNA: TGTGCCAGCAGCTTTGGGGGTAGCTCCTACGAGCAGTACTTC

J: TRBJ2-6
D: TRBD2
size: NA
V: TRBV6-5
CDR3: CASRTLAGAGSGANVLTF
DNA: TGTGCCAGCAGAACCTTGGCGGGAGCGGGCTCTGGGGCCAACGTCCTGACTTTC

J: TRBJ2-5
D: TRBD2
size: many
V: TRBV7-2
CDR3: CASSLGAGTRGGETQYF
DNA: TGTGCCAGCAGCCTAGGGGCCGGGACTAGAGGCGGGGAGACCCAGTACTTC

J: TRBJ2-4
D: TRBD1
size: few
V: TRBV28
CDR3: CASTDGQGARSQYF
DNA: TGTGCCAGCACCGATGGACAGGGCGCCCGTAGCCAGTACTTC

J: TRBJ1-1
D: NA
size: NA
V: TRBV20-1
CDR3: CSARGEAVPNTEAFF
DNA: TGCAGTGCTAGAGGTGAGGCAGTTCCAAACACTGAAGCTTTCTTT

J: TRBJ2-1
D: TRBD2
size: NA
V: TRBV29-1
CDR3: CSVLAGGLTNEQFF
DNA: TGCAGCGTTCTAGCGGGGGGGCTTACGAATGAGCAGTTCTTC

J: TRBJ2-1
D: TRBD2
size: few
V: TRBV7-4
CDR3: CASSLVGGTSYNEQFF
DNA: TGTGCCAGCAGCTTAGTCGGGGGGACCTCCTACAATGAGCAGTTCTTC

J: TRBJ2-1
D: NA
size: many
V: TRBV7-2
CDR3: CASSEWGSYNEQFF
DNA: TGTGCCAGCAGCGAGTGGGGCTCCTACAATGAGCAGTTCTTC

J: TRBJ1-2
D: TRBD1
size: NA
V: TRBV6-2/TRBV6-3
CDR3: CASSYRYRGQGTGYTF
DNA: TGTGCCAGCAGTTACAGATACAGGGGACAGGGAACGGGCTACACCTTC

J: TRBJ2-7
D: NA
size: many
V: TRBV7-8
CDR3: CASSYSAREQYF
DNA: TGTGCCAGCAGCTACAGCGCCCGGGAGCAGTACTTC

J: TRBJ1-2
D: NA
size: NA
V: TRBV28
CDR3: CASSTTGLWDGYTF
DNA: TGTGCCAGCAGTACAACAGGGTTATGGGATGGCTACACCTTC

J: TRBJ2-1
D: NA
size: many
V: TRBV12-3/TRBV12-4
CDR3: CASSFDASQFF
DNA: TGTGCCAGCAGTTTCGATGCGAGCCAGTTCTTC

J: TRBJ2-1
D: NA
size: many
V: TRBV6-5
CDR3: CASSYLGDEQFF
DNA: TGTGCCAGCAGTTACCTCGGCGATGAGCAGTTCTTC

J: TRBJ2-7
D: NA
size: NA
V: TRBV19
CDR3: CASSIDRGIYEQYF
DNA: TGTGCCAGTAGTATAGATCGAGGGATCTACGAGCAGTACTTC

J: TRBJ2-2
D: TRBD2
size: few
V: TRBV5-4
CDR3: CASSRTLAGIANTGELFF
DNA: TGTGCCAGCAGTCGAACACTAGCGGGAATCGCGAACACCGGGGAGCTGTTTTTT

J: TRBJ1-2
D: NA
size: NA
V: TRBV2
CDR3: CASSEVDSRYYGYTF
DNA: TGTGCCAGCAGTGAAGTAGACAGCCGATACTATGGCTACACCTTC

J: TRBJ1-3
D: NA
size: many
V: TRBV3-1
CDR3: CASSQDSGSGNTIYF
DNA: TGTGCCAGCAGCCAAGATTCGGGCTCTGGAAACACCATATATTTT

J: TRBJ1-4
D: NA
size: NA
V: TRBV5-4
CDR3: CASSLGGAGKEKLFF
DNA: TGTGCCAGCAGCTTGGGCGGTGCGGGGAAAGAAAAACTGTTTTTT

J: TRBJ2-1
D: TRBD2
size: many
V: TRBV19
CDR3: CASSDRAAAGGPNDEQFF
DNA: TGTGCCAGTAGCGACAGGGCGGCAGCGGGGGGGCCTAATGATGAGCAGTTCTTC

J: TRBJ1-2
D: NA
size: few
V: TRBV11-3
CDR3: CASSPPDHTDVYGYTF
DNA: TGTGCCAGCAGCCCACCGGACCACACAGACGTCTATGGCTACACCTTC

J: TRBJ2-7
D: NA
size: NA
V: TRBV3-1
CDR3: CASRSAGYEQYF
DNA: TGTGCCAGCAGGTCGGCTGGGTACGAGCAGTACTTC

J: TRBJ2-7
D: TRBD1
size: many
V: TRBV28
CDR3: CASSLLPGQTYEQYF
DNA: TGTGCCAGCAGCCTCCTACCGGGACAGACCTACGAGCAGTACTTC